This TCR beta chain was captured in a study of T cells expressing NK-cell markers. Study information: The authors sequenced eight donors, of whom seven were HCMV-seropositive and one was seronegative. General study points: Dominant NKG2C+ clonotypes accounted for about 1.0-8% of CD8+ T cells in 5 to 7 donors.

The CDR3 loop spans 14 amino acids. Germline loops: CDR1 SGHRS, CDR2 YFSETQ. TCR beta cDNA was generated via 5'RACE template switching incorporating UMIs. TCRdb re-called the 5' RACE reads; one entry per CDR3 protein, DNA not given. Seen in this sample are some 150,000 distinct CDR3 sequences; the ten most common clones hold 37%. Comments on this clonotype: Its specificity is not known.

The rearrangement uses TRBV5-1 and TRBJ2-2; TCRdb gives TRBD2 as the D gene, but with no DNA this cannot be confirmed. Material for sequencing was blood T cells: a sorted CD56 or NKG2C T cell subset, CD4+ or CD8+ T cells, or bulk PBMC T cells (not recorded which). The receptor's source is a woman in her fifties or sixties in good health. The CDR3 reads CASSFSGSAGELFF.